The 2 T cell receptor beta chains reported below all come from one sample, sequenced in a study of T cell clonality in common variable immunodeficiency. Their antigens are not known. General study findings and limits: In common variable immunodeficiency, TCR beta chains reportedly carried fewer deletions and N-nucleotide insertions.

Only in-frame clones appear in the TCRdb table, and some are missing; sequencing was by immunoSEQ multiplex PCR. Listed here are 20,000 to 25,000 clones without any singletons, the top ten holding 2% to 2.5%. Sequenced: peripheral blood mononuclear cells. Every receptor here comes from a human donor with common variable immunodeficiency.

In its sample, this clone was seen many times. Read data end 3 residues before the CDR3 end; the end is taken from the germline J gene. This chain links TRBV13 with TRBJ1-2; TRBD1 agrees at 7 bases. After removal of 0 bases from V and 4 bases from J, the junction contained 2 bases not matched to a gene. Germline CDR1 reads PRHDT; CDR2 reads FYEKMQ (reference sequence). The CDR3 extends over 14 amino acids. Incomplete CDR3 DNA: TGTGCCAGCAGCTTAGGGACAGGGTCCTATGGC. Translated: CASSLGTGSYG. In full, the CDR3 reads CASSLGTGSYGYTF.

The table lists this clone with many counts. The read terminates 3 residues ahead of where the CDR3 ends, so the germline J gene completes it. The chain recombines TRBV7-3 with TRBJ2-1; 8 bases fit TRBD2. This CDR3 has 15 amino acids. Trimming at V came to 6 bases and at J to 8 bases, leaving 12 bases not matched to a gene. Looked up from germline, CDR1 is SGHTA and CDR2 is FQGTGA. CDR3 sequence reads: CASSSRGGQFDEQFF. The part of the CDR3 DNA that was read is TGTGCCAGCAGTTCCCGGGGGGGGCAATTCGATGAG.